This T cell receptor beta chain stems from a study of T cell responses to AZD1222 COVID-19 vaccine. Germline V gene lookup returns CDR1 SGHNT and CDR2 YYREEE (reference sequence). The CDR3 is 14 residues long. The table came from immunoSEQ multiplex PCR; TCRdb's copy has only in-frame clones and leaves some out. The sample holds roughly 150,000 clones; roughly 92% are singletons and the top ten take more than 1.5%. Details on this clone: Its cognate antigen is unknown. Compared with germline, one end of the junction differs, possibly owing to a read error.

Broader study findings: Females made up more of the donors, who were largely white British, and clonal diversity may have come out too low. Recipients of two AZD1222 doses showed rising Spike-specific TCR breadth and depth. Spike as a whole was targeted by vaccine-associated CD4 TCRs, dominant at 160-218 and 743-854. Samples come after the peak T cell response, not at day 14.

This receptor was obtained from an adult in good health. The input for sequencing was peripheral blood, taken on day 0 of AZD1222 vaccination. This sequence joins TRBV5-4 and TRBJ2-7; 10 bases agree with TRBD2. The CDR3: CASSSGTSVYGQYF. The CDR3 nucleotides are TGTGCCAGCAGTTCCGGGACTAGCGTCTACGGGCAGTACTTC.